This is a list of T cell receptor beta chains from one sample in a study of blood T cell repertoires in COVID-19. The method was immunoSEQ multiplex PCR; TCRdb's version includes in-frame clones alone and lacks a portion of them. The data contain 250,000 or so clones, more than 75% of them singletons. What was sequenced was peripheral blood. Source of these receptors: an older man with acute or convalescent COVID-19. CDR3s include the opening cysteine and the closing phenylalanine or tryptophan.

len	v_gene	j_gene	CDR3aa
17	TRBV27	TRBJ1-5	CASSLKGGSLSNQPQHF
14	TRBV6-5	TRBJ1-5	CASSYSILTQPQHF
16	TRBV24-1	TRBJ2-3	CATSEGGGQVTDTQYF
15	TRBV3-1/TRBV3-2	TRBJ2-1	CASRASGRFYNEQFF
17	TRBV21-1	TRBJ2-4	CASSKGVNRDAKNIQYF
14	TRBV6-5	TRBJ2-5	CASVEGGRQETQYF
18	TRBV11-2	TRBJ1-4	CASSSPRGLGDSNEKLFF
16	TRBV9	TRBJ2-2	CASSAYLSPNTGELFF
12	TRBV6-8	TRBJ1-6	CASRTGDSPLHF
14	TRBV2	TRBJ1-5	CASSDRAANQPQHF
14	TRBV2	TRBJ1-2	CASSPGQVNYGYTF
13	TRBV9	TRBJ1-5	CASSGAANQPQHF
15	TRBV5-1	TRBJ2-1	CASSLGLAGFFEQFF
15	TRBV3-1/TRBV3-2	TRBJ2-7	CASSRAGGRTYEQYF
14	TRBV4-3	TRBJ2-7	CASSQDQRSYEQYF
15	TRBV19	TRBJ2-1	CASSSTSGLTNEQFF
17	TRBV19	TRBJ2-7	CASSPEGGRGLSYEQYF
14	TRBV5-1	TRBJ2-7	CASTRDRGFDEQYF